Here is one TCR beta chain with its context. The data originate from a study of early stage breast cancer tumors. Normal breast often needed about 85-310 mg of tissue for enough DNA. Sequenced by immunoSEQ multiplex PCR; TCRdb stores in-frame clones only, minus some. This table has about 6,500 clones, around 66% appearing once. V lost 4 bases to trimming and J lost 3 bases, with 10 bases between them. Germline V gene lookup returns CDR1 SGDLS and CDR2 YYNGEE. The CDR3 length is 13 residues. The sample taken for sequencing was normal breast tissue next to the tumor. The rearrangement joins TRBV9 to TRBJ1-1; D is unclear. This TCR came from a person in their fifties or sixties with breast cancer. CDR3 sequence reads: CASSIKRDTEAFF. In DNA form, the CDR3 reads TGTGCCAGCAGCATAAAAAGGGACACTGAAGCTTTCTTT.